The 12 T cell receptor beta chains below were found in one sample sequenced in a study of CD8+ T cells in alopecia areata. Sequencing used cDNA as its template, made by extracting RNA and reverse transcribing it. Generated by immunoSEQ multiplex PCR, the TCRdb table keeps only in-frame clones and is missing some. Altogether more than 150,000 clones are present, roughly 46% being singletons, with the ten largest covering around 9.1%. As for treatment: oral pan-JAK inhibitor, 5-10 mg twice daily. The input for sequencing was CD8+ T cells sorted from blood, taken at approximately week 51, from a patient treated with tofacitinib. The receptors come from a human donor with alopecia areata.

The chain recombines TRBV6-4 with TRBJ2-1; TRBD2 might be the D (7 bases). CDR3 length: 15 residues. Trimming left V 3 bases short and J 8 bases short, with 17 bases between. The germline V gene has CDR1 MRHNA and CDR2 SNTAGT. The CDR3 DNA sequence: TGTGCCAGCAGTGATGTGGGGGGGGCCGGCGATGAGCAGTTCTTC. Its translation: CASSDVGGAGDEQFF.

The chain joins TRBV6-5 to TRBJ2-6; no firm D call. The CDR3 loop spans 14 amino acids. V lost 7 bases and J 4 bases, leaving 11 bases between the germline ends. Germline V lookup: CDR1 MNHEY, CDR2 SVGAGI. For the CDR3, the DNA is TGTGCCAGCATGGTGACCCGGGGGGCCAACGTCCTGACTTTC. This codes for CASMVTRGANVLTF.

The CDR3 sequence: CASSEWGTQYF. In nucleotides, the CDR3 is TGTGCCAGCAGTGAATGGGGGACCCAGTACTTC. The rearrangement links TRBV6-1 to TRBJ2-5; D gene unclear. Trimming took off 2 bases at V and 7 bases at J, with 5 bases between the two ends. The CDR3 has 11 residues. In germline, CDR1 is MNHNS, CDR2 SASEGT.

The chain employs TRBV2 and TRBJ2-5; 10 bases map to TRBD2. The V gene's germline CDR1 is SNHLY and CDR2 FYNNEI. Germline trimming cut 8 bases from V and 5 bases from J; bases unmatched to any gene: 11. The length of the CDR3 is 15 residues. For the CDR3, the DNA is TGTGCCAGCCTCTTGATAGCGGGGGGTTTCGAGACCCAGTACTTC. Translation gives CASLLIAGGFETQYF.

This clone came up once. The chain's CDR3 is CASSSRTGSSTDTQYF. CDR3 coding DNA: TGTGCCAGCAGTTCTAGGACAGGGTCTAGCACAGATACGCAGTATTTT. The chain is built from TRBV5-4 and TRBJ2-3; 8 bases fit TRBD1. The trim removed 5 bases at V and 0 bases at J, leaving 8 bases unmatched. The length of the CDR3 is 16 residues. CDR1 SGHNT and CDR2 YYREEE come from the germline V gene (reference sequence).

The CDR3 here is CSARTANSGNTIYF. Here the CDR3 DNA reads TGCAGCGCCAGGACAGCAAACTCTGGAAACACCATATATTTT. This chain connects TRBV29-1 to TRBJ1-3; maybe TRBD1 (6 bases). The V end was cut by 7 bases, the J end by 0 bases, with 13 bases between. CDR1 is SQVTM, CDR2 ANQGSEA, per germline. This CDR3 has 14 residues.

The gene calls are TRBV6-5 and TRBJ2-1, with 7 nucleotides matching TRBD2. Germline V gene data show CDR1 as MNHEY and CDR2 as SVGAGI. V lost 1 base, J lost 7 bases, and 4 bases stayed unmatched. This CDR3 spans 14 amino acids. CDR3 sequence: CASSYLDGGNEQFF. The CDR3 coding sequence is TGTGCCAGCAGTTACTTGGACGGGGGGAATGAGCAGTTCTTC.

This clone was picked up a small number of times. The chain links TRBV5-6 to TRBJ2-7; D gene unclear. Germline lookup yields CDR1 SGHDT and CDR2 YYEEEE. This CDR3 has 13 amino acids. V shed 1 base and J shed 3 bases, with 8 bases lying between them. The CDR3 is CASSLTRFYEQYF. The CDR3 DNA is TGTGCCAGCAGCTTGACGAGATTCTACGAGCAGTACTTC.

The chain employs TRBV9 and TRBJ1-3; unclear D gene. V gave up 4 bases and J gave up 0 bases, with 11 bases separating them. The CDR3 runs to 15 residues. CDR1 is SGDLS, CDR2 YYNGEE, per germline. Written as DNA, the CDR3 is TGTGCCAGCAGCCCAGTAGGGAGCTCTGGAAACACCATATATTTT. It translates to CASSPVGSSGNTIYF.

This chain uses TRBV5-6 with TRBJ2-1, with 8 bases that match TRBD1. This CDR3 is 11 amino acids long. Germline CDR1 reads SGHDT; CDR2 reads YYEEEE. The V gene end was trimmed by 2 bases and the J gene end by 12 bases; junction bases not matched to a gene: 1. This CDR3 reads CASSFRGRQFF. The CDR3, as DNA: TGTGCCAGCAGCTTCAGGGGGCGGCAGTTCTTC.

This clone was seen only a few times. The chain links TRBV4-1 to TRBJ1-4; TRBD1 matches at 8 bases. The CDR3 is 16 amino acids. Trimming at V came to 2 bases and at J to 3 bases, leaving 5 bases not matched to a gene. Germline CDR1 is MGHRA and CDR2 is YSYEKL. Here the CDR3 reads CASSQPQGAPNEKLFF. CDR3 coding DNA: TGCGCCAGCAGCCAACCCCAGGGGGCACCTAATGAAAAACTGTTTTTT.

The chain joins TRBV7-9 to TRBJ1-2; the match to TRBD1 covers 7 bases. This CDR3 has 15 residues. J lost 0 bases, V lost 5 bases, and 6 bases had no gene match. Looked up from germline, CDR1 is SEHNR and CDR2 is FQNEAQ (reference sequence). CDR3 sequence (DNA): TGTGCCAGCAGCCCTTGGACAGGTTCTAACTATGGCTACACCTTC. Translating gives CASSPWTGSNYGYTF.